This TCR beta chain was identified during a study of CD8 T cells in Susac syndrome (dated by TCRdb to between 2018 and 2021). Notes on the research overall: Whether CD8+ T cell activation and differentiation in Susac syndrome was antigen driven was tested using repertoire sequencing. The study at large found these results: The study acknowledged that relatively few individuals were included in the TCR sequencing and HLA analysis.

High-throughput TCR beta sequencing profiled peripheral blood CD8+ and CD4+ T cells from healthy donors, Susac syndrome patients and multiple sclerosis patients. Healthy donors were age- and sex-matched controls. CD8+ TEMRA cells were enriched by FACS, while bulk CD8+ and CD4+ T cells were purified by magnetic negative isolation. Blood was collected in EDTA tubes and processed within 24 hours, with PBMCs isolated through density gradient centrifugation. PBMCs intended for TCR sequencing were cryopreserved in liquid nitrogen and were subsequently thawed in a 37 degrees C water bath. Purity of sorted or isolated CD4+, CD8+ and CD8+ TEMRA cells was at least 90%. This clonotype occurred once. The antigen this receptor binds is unknown. The sample holds no much larger clone one base away, and base qualities are not on file. A single read is weak support. RNA was extracted using the RNeasy kit, and roughly 0.5 to 1 microgram was reverse transcribed with random hexamers. The immunoSEQ multiplex PCR assay, covering 54 Vbeta and 13 Jbeta segments, was used to amplify TCR beta CDR3 regions. To correct PCR amplification bias, a synthetic template baseline was used for both primer optimization and computational correction. The study's own analysis went as follows. Only productive sequences were kept, with reads annotated to V, D and J genes according to IMGT and analyzed in immunoSEQ Analyzer. To calculate clonality, Shannon entropy was normalized by log2 of the number of productive unique sequences and then subtracted from one. For each patient and control, public and private clones were evaluated among the 100 most prevalent clones. Clones were defined as Susac-specific when absent from the healthy and MS cohorts, from some 1,100 published viral clones and from other ImmuneACCESS disease sequences. TCRdb applied fastp at Q25 and MiXCR to the public reads, then kept only in-frame beta chains. When rows share a CDR3 protein, they turn into one entry using the most common DNA and genes. For this entry, the V and J calls and clone size follow TCRdb and not the study's own pipeline. This sample lists approximately 150,000 distinct CDR3 sequences; roughly 94% were detected once. 0.084% of the sample lies in the top ten.

CDR1 and CDR2 are read off the germline V gene (reference sequence) as LNHDA and SQIVND. Including the terminal cysteine and phenylalanine, the CDR3 comprises 11 residues. This entry keeps only the CDR3 DNA: 33 bases, framed from base 1. Between the V and J ends, shortened by 3 bases and 13 bases respectively, the junction contains 7 bases. The sequenced material came from CD4+ T cells from PBMCs. This receptor chain uses TRBV19 and TRBJ2-6, with no reliable assignment of the D segment. The receptor's source is a human donor in good health. The CDR3 protein is CASSIDWVLTF. The nucleotide sequence is given as TGTGCCAGTAGTATTGACTGGGTCCTGACTTTC.